These 17 T cell receptor beta chains were all obtained from the same sample, sequenced in a study of blood T cell repertoires in COVID-19. Measured with immunoSEQ multiplex PCR; TCRdb has only the in-frame clones, and not every one. The table includes hundreds of thousands of clones, about nine tenths detected once. The sequencing sample was made of PBMCs or T cells enriched from blood (not recorded which). The receptors were sampled from a woman aged 40 to 55 who had recovered from COVID-19.

The rearrangement uses TRBV28 and TRBJ1-1; D remains unclear. The CDR3 runs to 12 residues. Germline loops: CDR1 MDHEN, CDR2 SYDVKM. The V end lost 6 bases, the J end lost 6 bases, and 11 bases lay between the germline ends. CDR3 sequence (DNA): TGTGCCAGCAGACCTCAGGAGGCTGAAGCTTTCTTT. This encodes CASRPQEAEAFF.

The rearrangement uses TRBV29-1 and TRBJ2-7, with D possibly TRBD2 on 6 matching bases. Germline CDR1 SQVTM, CDR2 ANQGSEA. The CDR3 length is 16 residues. V was trimmed by 3 bases and J by 5 bases, leaving 23 bases between them. Here the CDR3 reads CSVEGGQHLPLNEQYF. Written as DNA, the CDR3 is TGCAGCGTTGAGGGAGGTCAGCACCTCCCTTTGAACGAGCAGTACTTC.

This clone has only one observation. The chain has TRBV5-4 and TRBJ2-1, with TRBD2 matching over 15 bases. The CDR3 covers 17 residues. The germline V gene has CDR1 SGHNT and CDR2 YYREEE (reference sequence). V was pared by 3 bases and J by 4 bases, with 5 bases of the junction left unmatched. The CDR3 spells CASSSPGLAGGYNEQFF. DNA for the CDR3: TGTGCCAGCAGCTCGCCAGGACTAGCGGGGGGGTACAATGAGCAGTTCTTC.

The chain couples TRBV13 to TRBJ2-1, with 8 bases aligning to TRBD2. V lost 8 bases, J lost 8 bases, and 14 bases stayed unmatched. CDR3 length equals 15 residues. From germline, CDR1 is PRHDT and CDR2 FYEKMQ (reference sequence). The CDR3 loop reads CASPTGRGRRDEQFF. CDR3 coding DNA: TGTGCCAGCCCCACGGGTCGCGGGAGGCGCGATGAGCAGTTCTTC.

This sequence joins TRBV19 and TRBJ2-1; TRBD2 agrees at 15 bases. Germline-derived CDR1 and CDR2 are LNHDA and SQIVND (reference sequence). The CDR3 is 17 residues long. After removal of 0 bases from V and 10 bases from J, the junction contained 7 bases not matched to a gene. The CDR3 DNA reads TGTGCCAGTAGTATAGAGGGACTAGCGGGAGGATTGTGGGAGCAGTTCTTC. Encoded protein: CASSIEGLAGGLWEQFF.

This clone was observed once. The CDR3 loop is CASSNGLDEQYF. As DNA, the CDR3 is TGTGCCAGCAGCAACGGACTAGACGAGCAGTACTTC. The chain joins TRBV21-1 to TRBJ2-7; TRBD2, the D gene given by the table, was not confirmed from the DNA. TRBV21-1 is described as a pseudogene. This CDR3 contains 12 residues.

This chain uses TRBV3-1 (or the pseudogene TRBV3-2) with TRBJ2-1; TRBD2 might be the D (6 bases). Trimming stripped 2 bases from V and 4 bases from J, with 12 bases between. The CDR3 runs to 15 residues. In germline, CDR1 is LGHDT, CDR2 YNNKEL (reference sequence). The CDR3 DNA sequence: TGTGCCAGCAGCCAAAATAGCGGAGGTTACAATGAGCAGTTCTTC. It codes for CASSQNSGGYNEQFF.

Remarks on this clone: Sequence at one end of the junction differs from germline and may be a read error. The genes are TRBV28 and TRBJ2-1; tentatively, D is TRBD2 (6 bases). The length of the CDR3 is 14 residues. Germline loops: CDR1 MDHEN, CDR2 SYDVKM. CDR3 residues: CRAGGGGFYNEQFF. The CDR3 region has the DNA TGCCGAGCCGGTGGGGGAGGCTTCTACAATGAGCAGTTCTTC. Filled out from reference TRBV28 and TRBJ2-1, the complete variable domain reads DVKVTQSSRYLVKRTGEKVFLECVQDMDHENMFWYRQDPGLGLRLIYFSYDVKMKEKGDIPEGYSVSREKKERFSLILESASTNQTSMYLCRAGGGGFYNEQFFGPGTRLTVL.

This clone was observed once. This chain links TRBV6-5 with TRBJ1-3; D gene ambiguous. Germline lookup yields CDR1 MNHEY and CDR2 SVGAGI. V lost 1 base and J 2 bases, leaving 6 bases between the germline ends. This CDR3 has 14 amino acids. This CDR3 is CASSYYGPGNTIYF. DNA of the CDR3: TGTGCCAGCAGTTACTATGGGCCTGGAAACACCATATATTTT.

The chain carries TRBV13 and TRBJ2-2; TRBD2 aligns across 9 bases. After removal of 2 bases from V and 3 bases from J, the junction contained 16 bases not matched to a gene. Per germline, CDR1 PRHDT and CDR2 FYEKMQ (reference sequence). This CDR3 contains 20 residues. For the CDR3, the DNA is TGTGCCAGCAGCTTACGAAAGGGGACTAGCAGAGTTCGGGACACCGGGGAGCTGTTTTTT. As protein: CASSLRKGTSRVRDTGELFF.

The rearrangement joins TRBV15 to TRBJ2-7; 8 bases fit TRBD2. V shed 0 bases and J 2 bases; nucleotides not matched to a gene: 6. The CDR3 runs to 16 residues. The germline CDR1 and CDR2 sequences are LNHNV and YYDKDF (reference sequence). The DNA of the CDR3 is TGTGCCACCAGCAGAGACCCTAAGACTAGCGCCTACGAGCAGTACTTC. It translates to CATSRDPKTSAYEQYF.

The V and J genes are TRBV7-9 and TRBJ2-5; D gene ambiguous. The germline gives CDR1 SEHNR, CDR2 FQNEAQ (reference sequence). The CDR3 spans 15 residues. V was pared by 2 bases and J by 3 bases, with 13 bases between. The DNA of the CDR3 is TGTGCCAGCAGCTTACGGGTTGCGAGTGAAGAGACCCAGTACTTC. Protein sequence: CASSLRVASEETQYF.

This chain uses TRBV7-8 with TRBJ1-5, with 9 bases that match TRBD1. With 5 bases clipped from V and 7 bases from J, the junction kept 9 bases outside the gene matches. Germline lookup yields CDR1 SGHVS and CDR2 FQNEAQ. The CDR3 is 15 residues long. DNA of the CDR3: TGTGCCAGCAGCCCGGGGGACAGGGACAGGCAGCCCCAGCATTTT. It specifies CASSPGDRDRQPQHF.

The sample holds one count of this clone. This chain connects TRBV6-4 to TRBJ1-1, with D hard to call. V lost 5 bases and J lost 2, with 12 bases in between. The CDR3 sequence is 14 residues long. CDR1 and CDR2 (germline): MRHNA, SNTAGT. CDR3 residues: CASSPTQSNTEAFF. CDR3 nucleotide sequence: TGTGCCAGCAGTCCCACGCAGTCAAACACTGAAGCTTTCTTT.

The V gene is TRBV27, the J gene TRBJ2-7; D is possibly TRBD2 (5 bases). Deletions cut 10 bases from V and 5 bases from J, with 24 bases between. Germline V gives CDR1 MNHEY, CDR2 SMNVEV (reference sequence). This CDR3 is 15 amino acids long. As DNA, the CDR3 is TGTGCCACGTCGCCGAGGAGGTACTCACTCGACGAGCAGTACTTC. Its protein is CATSPRRYSLDEQYF.

The rearrangement links TRBV6-5 to TRBJ2-5; D not resolved. There are 13 residues in the CDR3. From germline, CDR1 is MNHEY and CDR2 SVGAGI. Trimming pared 0 bases from V and 4 bases from J, leaving 6 bases between. DNA of the CDR3: TGTGCCAGCAGTTACTCGCTCGGAGAGACCCAGTACTTC. It encodes CASSYSLGETQYF.

The CDR3 reads CASSLGGRWGNEQFF. In DNA form, the CDR3 reads TGTGCCAGCAGTTTAGGCGGGAGGTGGGGCAATGAGCAGTTCTTC. This chain uses TRBV28 with TRBJ2-1; 8 bases match TRBD2. Germline values: CDR1 MDHEN, CDR2 SYDVKM. V shed 2 bases, J shed 6 bases, and the junction held 6 bases outside the gene matches. This CDR3 contains 15 residues.